The TCR beta chain described here comes from a study of OX40 agonist ivuxolimab in advanced cancers. For the study at large: Each patient was given ivuxolimab into a vein every 2 weeks, at 0.01 to 10 mg/kg. Each dose-escalation patient presented with hepatocellular carcinoma, melanoma, renal cell or head and neck cancer. Patients were 82.7% male with ages roughly 20 to 90, mean about 65.

This table comes from immunoSEQ multiplex PCR, and its TCRdb copy is limited to in-frame clones, with some not included. The sample lists some 100,000 clones, around nine tenths occurring once. Looked up from germline, CDR1 is DFQATT and CDR2 is SNEGSKA (reference sequence). The CDR3 consists of 10 residues. Study-level results: At 0.1 to 3.0 mg/kg and by week 6, clonal expansion occurred in CD4+ and CD8+ blood T cells.

Note on this clone: Its antigen is not known.

The source was CD4+ or CD8+ T cells sorted from blood, collected in a trial of the OX40 agonist ivuxolimab. The sequence was collected from an adult with an advanced solid tumor such as melanoma, head and neck, liver or kidney cancer. The chain recombines TRBV20-1 with TRBJ2-3, with D tentatively TRBD2 (6 bases). CDR3 in DNA: TGCAGCGCGGGAAGAGATACGCAGTATTTT. Protein: CSAGRDTQYF.